The sequence of this T cell receptor (beta chain) was determined in a study of PD-1 blockade in classical Hodgkin lymphoma. Regarding the study as a whole: Lower baseline TCR diversity was reported for newly diagnosed patients than for healthy donors. Newly diagnosed patients had diversity similar to the baseline diversity of complete responders.

Points on this clone: Its antigen is unidentified.

Profiling relied on immunoSEQ multiplex PCR, and the TCRdb table lists in-frame clones only, not all of them. Found here are about 19,000 clones, approximately 73% of them singletons; the top ten hold approximately 22%. Time point defined: cycle 4 day 1 (C4D1), after six to seven weeks of nivolumab. After autologous stem cell transplantation all patients relapsed, and prior brentuximab vedotin exposure differed between cohorts. The CDR3 runs 15 residues. V gave up 3 bases and J gave up 4 bases, with 12 bases separating them. Germline V lookup: CDR1 MGHRA, CDR2 YSYEKL. The chain carries TRBV4-1 and TRBJ1-4; D perhaps matches TRBD1 (6 bases). Source: peripheral blood mononuclear cells (PBMCs), taken before the fourth cycle of nivolumab. The TCR comes from a human donor with classical Hodgkin lymphoma. The CDR3 reads CASSQYRAFNEKLFF. CDR3 coding DNA: TGCGCCAGCAGCCAGTACAGGGCCTTTAATGAAAAACTGTTTTTT.